This TCR beta chain was observed in a study of beta chain bispecific antibodies for T cell cancers. The study's findings and limits: Most targeted TRBV signal came from the leukemia cell line cells, not normal T cells. After anti-TRBV12 rather than anti-CD19 exposure, TRBV12-3 made up 98.9% less of total TRBV signal.

Via MiXCR, TCRdb re-called the 5' RACE reads, giving one row per CDR3 protein. The repertoire has around 19,000 distinct CDR3 sequences, 2% to 2.5% of them found once; the top ten carry under 5.5%. This clonotype has at least ten counts. Its antigen is not identified. Expansion lasted 3 days, with either anti-CD3 antibody OKT3 or CD3/CD28 beads. Normal T cells cocultured with Jurkat cells and anti-TRBV12 bispecific. The CDR3 totals 14 residues. Germline V CDR1 and CDR2: MDHEN, SYDVKM. The ends lost 7 bases at V and 2 bases at J; junction bases unmatched: 8. Source: healthy donor T cells cultured with leukemia cells, taken from a culture containing a bispecific antibody targeting TCR Vbeta12. This sequence joins TRBV28 and TRBJ2-7; 7 nucleotides line up with TRBD1. The sequence derives from a human donor in good health. Some clones in this sample may be carry-over from other donors' samples. The CDR3 protein is CASTRGDRAYEQYF. The DNA of the CDR3 is TGTGCCAGCACCCGAGGGGACAGAGCCTACGAGCAGTACTTC.